Following are 14 T cell receptor beta chains from one sample sequenced in a study of cytomegalovirus exposure and HLA in healthy donors. 13 Jbeta primers and 60 Vbeta primers were used for the PCR. The repertoire was sequenced with immunoSEQ multiplex PCR; TCRdb's copy has only in-frame clones and lacks some. The repertoire shows 100,000 to 150,000 clones; the top ten hold approximately 1.7%. Specimen: PBMCs. The origin of the receptors is a man between 18 and 29 years old in good health and CMV-seronegative.

V usage is TRBV2 and J usage is TRBJ1-6; no clear D gene. The length of the CDR3 is 12 residues. Trimming left V 0 bases short and J 17 bases short, with 11 bases between. The V gene's germline CDR1 is SNHLY and CDR2 FYNNEI. In DNA, the CDR3 is TGTGCCAGCAGTGAAGCCGGCACTATAATCCACTTT. Its protein is CASSEAGTIIHF. The variable domain in full, completed from reference TRBV2 and TRBJ1-6, reads EPEVTQTPSHQVTQMGQEVILRCVPISNHLYFYWYRQILGQKVEFLVSFYNNEISEKSEIFDDQFSVERPDGSNFTLKIRSTKLEDSAMYFCASSEAGTIIHFGNGTRLTVT.

V and J are TRBV9 and TRBJ2-3; 8 bases align to TRBD1. The CDR3 length is 14 residues. The V gene end was trimmed by 1 base and the J gene end by 5 bases; junction bases not matched to a gene: 3. CDR1 is SGDLS, CDR2 YYNGEE, per germline. The CDR3 sequence: CASSVQGARDTQYF. The CDR3 DNA reads as TGTGCCAGCAGCGTACAGGGGGCGAGAGATACGCAGTATTTT.

DNA for the CDR3: TGTGCCAGTAGTATCCTACAGGGCTCCGGGGAGCTGTTTTTT. It yields the protein CASSILQGSGELFF. The chain links TRBV19 to TRBJ2-2, with a possible D match to TRBD1 (6 bases). Trimming removed 3 bases at V and 6 bases at J, with 11 bases between. Germline CDR1 LNHDA, CDR2 SQIVND (reference sequence). CDR3 size: 14 residues.

The chain links TRBV11-3 to TRBJ2-1, with 9 bases aligning to TRBD2. Germline-derived CDR1 and CDR2 are SGHNT and YENEEA. The CDR3 runs 18 residues. J was trimmed by 4 bases and V by 1 base; bases with no gene match: 11. The CDR3 spells CASSLVGREGRGYNEQFF. Written as DNA, the CDR3 is TGTGCCAGCAGCTTAGTGGGGCGGGAGGGCCGAGGATACAATGAGCAGTTCTTC.

This rearrangement joins TRBV28 to TRBJ2-7; D gene unclear. Germline CDR1 reads MDHEN; CDR2 reads SYDVKM. V was pared by 6 bases and J by 4 bases, with 10 bases between. The CDR3 contains 12 residues. CDR3 in amino acids: CASSPELYEQYF. In DNA, the CDR3 is TGTGCCAGCAGCCCGGAGTTATACGAGCAGTACTTC. Full variable domain (rest looked up from reference TRBV28 and TRBJ2-7): DVKVTQSSRYLVKRTGEKVFLECVQDMDHENMFWYRQDPGLGLRLIYFSYDVKMKEKGDIPEGYSVSREKKERFSLILESASTNQTSMYLCASSPELYEQYFGPGTRLTVT.

The chain joins TRBV7-2 to TRBJ2-2, with D possibly TRBD1 on 6 matching bases. V lost 5 bases to trimming and J lost 5 bases, with 9 bases between them. Germline CDR1 is SGHTA and CDR2 is FQGNSA. The CDR3 totals 13 residues. The CDR3 nucleotides read TGTGCCAGCAGCCTTAGGGGGACCGGGGAGCTGTTTTTT. Translated: CASSLRGTGELFF.

This chain uses TRBV28 with TRBJ2-2; a possible D gene is TRBD1 (6 bases). Germline assignment: CDR1 MDHEN and CDR2 SYDVKM. The CDR3 runs to 15 residues. V was shortened by 5 bases and J by 5 bases, with 15 bases between the two germline ends. Here the CDR3 reads CASSPLQGLTGELFF. Here the CDR3 DNA reads TGTGCCAGCAGTCCTCTACAGGGCTTGACCGGGGAGCTGTTTTTT.

This chain joins TRBV30 and TRBJ1-4, with D perhaps matching TRBD1 (6 bases). The V gene's germline CDR1 is GTSNPN and CDR2 SVGIG (reference sequence). The CDR3 contains 11 residues. The germline V and J ends were trimmed by 3 bases and 13 bases, with 12 bases remaining between them. Written as DNA, the CDR3 is TGTGCCTGGAGCCCAGGGGAAGGACTGTTTTTT. Translation gives CAWSPGEGLFF.

The chain employs TRBV27 and TRBJ2-7; possible D gene TRBD1, 8 bases. CDR1 and CDR2 (germline): MNHEY, SMNVEV (reference sequence). The germline V and J ends were trimmed by 1 base and 5 bases, with 15 bases remaining between them. This CDR3 contains 15 residues. The CDR3 here is CASSLYTGGGNEQYF. The CDR3 region has the DNA TGTGCCAGCAGTTTATATACAGGGGGGGGAAACGAGCAGTACTTC.

V and J are TRBV7-9 and TRBJ2-7, with a possible D match to TRBD1 (6 bases). The germline V gene encodes CDR1 SEHNR and CDR2 FQNEAQ (reference sequence). The length of the CDR3 is 18 residues. Trimming stripped 4 bases from V and 2 bases from J, with 24 bases between. The CDR3 bases are TGTGCCAGCAGCTCTCCATATCGATCCGGGACACTACCCTACGAGCAGTACTTC. It specifies CASSSPYRSGTLPYEQYF.

The gene calls are TRBV18 and TRBJ1-1; D gene ambiguous. Trimming took 3 bases from V and 1 from J, leaving 21 bases between them. The germline CDR1 and CDR2 sequences are KGHSH and LQKENI. The CDR3 runs 18 residues. The CDR3 DNA reads as TGTGCCAGCTCACCGATTCCCGGTGGTCCGCGGCAGAACACTGAAGCTTTCTTT. It specifies CASSPIPGGPRQNTEAFF. The whole variable domain, remainder taken from reference TRBV18 and TRBJ1-1, is NAGVMQNPRHLVRRRGQEARLRCSPMKGHSHVYWYRQLPEEGLKFMVYLQKENIIDESGMPKERFSAEFPKEGPSILRIQQVVRGDSAAYFCASSPIPGGPRQNTEAFFGQGTRLTVV.

The chain links TRBV23-1 to TRBJ1-4; D unresolved. TRBV23-1 is known as an ORF, though its function is uncertain. Trimming left V 11 bases short and J 6 bases short, with 13 bases between. There are 12 residues in the CDR3. CDR3 nucleotide sequence: TGCGCCTCCCCCTGGTCGGATGAAAAACTGTTTTTT. It is translated as CASPWSDEKLFF.

The gene calls are TRBV28 and TRBJ2-7; 9 positions agree with TRBD1. Trimming took 4 bases from V and 5 from J; bases not matched to a gene: 9. CDR3 length equals 15 residues. Germline assignment: CDR1 MDHEN and CDR2 SYDVKM. The CDR3 DNA reads TGTGCCAGCAGTTCCCCGGGGACAGGGTCCCACGAGCAGTACTTC. It codes for CASSSPGTGSHEQYF. The complete variable domain, with remaining parts taken from reference TRBV28 and TRBJ2-7, reads DVKVTQSSRYLVKRTGEKVFLECVQDMDHENMFWYRQDPGLGLRLIYFSYDVKMKEKGDIPEGYSVSREKKERFSLILESASTNQTSMYLCASSSPGTGSHEQYFGPGTRLTVT.

The V gene is TRBV14, the J gene TRBJ1-1; D might be TRBD1 (5 bases). From germline, CDR1 is SGHDN and CDR2 FVKESK. V lost 6 bases to trimming and J lost 1 base, with 9 bases between them. CDR3 size: 13 residues. CDR3 nucleotide sequence: TGTGCCAGCAGTCTGGGGCCGAACACTGAAGCTTTCTTT. Its translation: CASSLGPNTEAFF.